These 20 T cell receptor beta chains were all obtained from the same sample, sequenced in a study of blood T cells in healthy people across ages. Through a sample-barcoded 5' primer and a J-beta primer mix, a second PCR was run for about 6 to 12 cycles. MiXCR, applied by TCRdb to the 5' RACE reads, yields one record per CDR3 protein. The table includes around 280,000 distinct CDR3 sequences, roughly 27% detected once. Source material: blood. The receptors were gathered from a woman in her 70s in good health.

This chain uses TRBV7-2 with TRBJ2-5, with TRBD2 identical over 7 bases. V shed 1 base and J 10 bases; nucleotides not matched to a gene: 3. Germline V gene data show CDR1 as SGHTA and CDR2 as FQGNSA. The CDR3 consists of 12 residues. The chain's CDR3 is CASSLGGGSQYF. CDR3 bases: TGTGCCAGCAGCTTAGGGGGCGGGAGCCAGTACTTC. The whole variable domain, filled in from reference TRBV7-2 and TRBJ2-5, reads GAGVSQSPSNKVTEKGKDVELRCDPISGHTALYWYRQSLGQGLEFLIYFQGNSAPDKSGLPSDRFSAERTGGSVSTLTIQRTQQEDSAVYLCASSLGGGSQYFGPGTRLLVL.

This chain joins TRBV11-2 and TRBJ2-5, with unresolved D. The J call is in doubt because the DNA end fits TRBJ2-7 better. Looked up from germline, CDR1 is SGHAT and CDR2 is FQNNGV. The CDR3 consists of 12 residues. Written as DNA, the CDR3 is TGTGCCAGCAGCCTGCTTCACGTCGAGCAGTACTTC. It codes for CASSLLHVEQYF.

This clonotype appeared many times. V gene TRBV20-1 combines with J gene TRBJ2-5; 9 bases are a match to TRBD2. Unmatched junction bases numbered 5, after V lost 0 bases and J lost 3 bases. This CDR3 is built from 15 residues. In germline, CDR1 is DFQATT, CDR2 SNEGSKA (reference sequence). The CDR3 region is CSARDRLAGKETQYF. As DNA, the CDR3 is TGCAGTGCTAGAGATAGGCTAGCGGGGAAAGAGACCCAGTACTTC.

This clonotype has only a few counts. This chain links TRBV2 with TRBJ2-1; D unresolved. CDR3 size: 14 residues. V gave up 10 bases and J gave up 1 base, with 14 bases separating them. Germline lookup yields CDR1 SNHLY and CDR2 FYNNEI. CDR3 sequence: CANRGGISYNEQFF. The CDR3 DNA reads TGTGCCAATAGAGGTGGGATTTCCTACAATGAGCAGTTCTTC.

This clonotype was seen more than once but under ten times. V and J are TRBV2 and TRBJ2-5; 9 bases match TRBD2. Trimming removed 7 bases from V and 4 bases from J; junction bases left unmatched: 1. This CDR3 region has 12 residues. Per germline, CDR1 SNHLY and CDR2 FYNNEI. CDR3 nucleotide sequence: TGTGCCAGCAAAGCGGGAGGAGAGACCCAGTACTTC. Its protein is CASKAGGETQYF.

The chain joins TRBV20-1 to TRBJ1-2, with D tentatively TRBD1 (6 bases). Looked up from germline, CDR1 is DFQATT and CDR2 is SNEGSKA (reference sequence). Trimming stripped 2 bases from V and 5 bases from J, with 12 bases between. CDR3 length: 13 residues. CDR3 sequence (DNA): TGCAGTGCTAGACCAGGGGAGGCGTATGGCTACACCTTC. Its protein is CSARPGEAYGYTF.

The chain links TRBV18 to TRBJ2-5; no clear D. The CDR3 consists of 15 residues. Trimming took off 1 base at V and 0 bases at J, with 9 bases between the two ends. Germline CDR1 KGHSH, CDR2 LQKENI. In DNA form, the CDR3 reads TGTGCCAGCTCACCACAGAACCACAACCAAGAGACCCAGTACTTC. It is translated as CASSPQNHNQETQYF. The full variable domain, its missing parts supplied by reference TRBV18 and TRBJ2-5, is NAGVMQNPRHLVRRRGQEARLRCSPMKGHSHVYWYRQLPEEGLKFMVYLQKENIIDESGMPKERFSAEFPKEGPSILRIQQVVRGDSAAYFCASSPQNHNQETQYFGPGTRLLVL.

This clonotype showed up just a few times. The junction differs from germline at one of its ends, possibly a read error. This chain connects TRBV7-7 to TRBJ2-2; 8 bases map to TRBD1. CDR1 and CDR2 (germline): SSHAT, FNYEAQ (reference sequence). This CDR3 is 15 amino acids long. The CDR3 sequence: CASSPTGGVTGELFF. Here the CDR3 DNA reads TGTGCTAGCAGCCCCACAGGGGGAGTCACCGGGGAGCTGTTTTTT.

The chain's CDR3 is CASSLLGSSYNEQFF. The CDR3 nucleotides read TGTGCCAGCAGCTTACTAGGGAGCTCCTACAATGAGCAGTTCTTC. This sequence joins TRBV2 and TRBJ2-1; tentatively, D is TRBD2 (5 bases). V was clipped by 6 bases and J by 0 bases, with 12 bases between them. The CDR3 extends over 15 amino acids. Per germline, CDR1 SNHLY and CDR2 FYNNEI.

The table lists this clonotype with a few counts. This chain joins TRBV4-3 and TRBJ2-5; D gene ambiguous. This CDR3 contains 14 residues. The V end lost 2 bases, the J end lost 7 bases, and 14 bases lay between the germline ends. Germline CDR1 is LGHNA and CDR2 is YSLEER. Here the CDR3 reads CASSQSPSTGTQYF. Here the CDR3 DNA reads TGCGCCAGCAGCCAAAGCCCCTCCACGGGGACCCAGTACTTC.

In this sample, this clonotype turned up a few times. This chain uses TRBV28 with TRBJ1-5; D call uncertain. The CDR3 runs 16 residues. Germline V gene sequence: CDR1 MDHEN, CDR2 SYDVKM. The V end lost 2 bases, the J end lost 2 bases, and 13 bases lay between the germline ends. The CDR3 DNA reads as TGTGCCAGCAGTTTAGGTCCAGACGACGGCAATCAGCCCCAGCATTTT. It is translated as CASSLGPDDGNQPQHF.

V gene TRBV6-4 combines with J gene TRBJ2-1; 8 nucleotides line up with TRBD2. Germline trimming cut 2 bases from V and 12 bases from J; bases unmatched to any gene: 6. This CDR3 spans 13 amino acids. Germline values: CDR1 MRHNA, CDR2 SNTAGT. The CDR3 loop is CASSDVEGLVQFF. CDR3 sequence (DNA): TGTGCCAGCAGTGACGTAGAGGGACTAGTGCAGTTCTTC.

The V gene is TRBV20-1, the J gene TRBJ2-5; 7 bases are shared with TRBD2. Germline lookup yields CDR1 DFQATT and CDR2 SNEGSKA (reference sequence). The CDR3 consists of 14 residues. Trimming cost V 2 bases and J 5 bases; bases outside gene matches: 8. This chain's CDR3 is CSARYAGAGETQYF. CDR3 DNA sequence: TGCAGTGCTAGATACGCGGGAGCAGGGGAGACCCAGTACTTC.

This clonotype was found a few times. The chain combines TRBV6-6 with TRBJ2-2; D is possibly TRBD1 or TRBD2 (5 bases each). The V gene's germline CDR1 is MNHNY and CDR2 SVGAGI (reference sequence). V gave up 7 bases and J gave up 4 bases, with 16 bases separating them. This CDR3 has 15 amino acids. DNA for the CDR3: TGTGCCAGCACCCCCGGCAGGGACCGCACCGGGGAGCTGTTTTTT. It specifies CASTPGRDRTGELFF.

This chain uses TRBV28 with TRBJ2-3; 8 bases fit TRBD2. This CDR3 region has 16 residues. J was trimmed by 5 bases and V by 6 bases; bases with no gene match: 13. CDR1 is MDHEN, CDR2 SYDVKM, per germline. The chain's CDR3 is CASRSHPGLEEDTQYF. For the CDR3, the DNA is TGTGCCAGCAGATCACACCCGGGACTAGAAGAAGATACGCAGTATTTT.

This chain connects TRBV24-1 to TRBJ2-1, with unresolved D. The germline V gene encodes CDR1 KGHDR and CDR2 SFDVKD. V lost 4 bases and J 4 bases, leaving 19 bases between the germline ends. The CDR3 totals 17 residues. This CDR3 is CATSEPYEADGYNEQFF. CDR3 coding DNA: TGTGCCACCAGTGAGCCCTACGAGGCGGACGGTTACAATGAGCAGTTCTTC.

This clonotype was counted once. The V call is TRBV20-1, the J call TRBJ2-3; D is unclear. CDR3 size: 15 residues. Germline CDR1 DFQATT, CDR2 SNEGSKA (reference sequence). With 5 bases removed from V and 4 bases from J, the gap between germline ends came to 19 bases. CDR3 sequence: CSAFLPGRSPDTQYF. The CDR3 coding sequence is TGCAGTGCTTTCCTGCCCGGCAGGTCCCCAGATACGCAGTATTTT.

This rearrangement joins TRBV12-3 or TRBV12-4 to TRBJ2-1, with D unclear. V lost 0 bases and J 8 bases, leaving 5 bases between the germline ends. The CDR3 extends over 12 amino acids. The CDR3 reads CASSLAGHEQFF. In DNA, the CDR3 is TGTGCCAGCAGTTTAGCAGGGCATGAGCAGTTCTTC.

The rearrangement joins TRBV28 to TRBJ2-3; possible D gene TRBD1, 6 bases. Trimming removed 2 bases at V and 12 bases at J, with 21 bases between. In germline, CDR1 is MDHEN, CDR2 SYDVKM. The length of the CDR3 is 15 residues. The CDR3 protein is CASSLGIQGTRAQYF. The DNA for the CDR3 is TGTGCCAGCAGTTTAGGTATCCAGGGGACGAGGGCTCAGTATTTT.

This chain joins TRBV5-6 and TRBJ2-5; D is undetermined. With the DNA end fitting TRBJ2-7 better, the J assignment may be wrong. In germline, CDR1 is SGHDT, CDR2 YYEEEE. The CDR3 is made up of 11 amino acids. The CDR3 DNA reads TGTGCCAGTACCGACTTCTACGAGCAGTACTTC. Translated, it gives CASTDFYEQYF.